These 22 T cell receptor beta chains were all obtained from the same sample, sequenced in a study of Ad26.COV2.S vaccination and SARS-CoV-2 variants. Sequencing was performed with immunoSEQ multiplex PCR; in TCRdb, only in-frame clones are kept and a portion is missing. The sample has 300,000 to 350,000 clones; about 88% are singletons. Treatment given: around 19 received Ad26.COV2.S at low or high dose, single or two shots; 5 received placebo; per-sample allocation not given. Day 63 following the first vaccine or placebo injection was when the samples were taken. The material was peripheral blood, obtained in a trial of Ad26.COV2.S vaccine versus placebo. These receptors originate from a person between 18 and 59 years old who received the Ad26.COV2.S COVID-19 vaccine or a placebo.

The sample holds a few counts of this clone. This sequence joins TRBV7-9 and TRBJ2-7; D is possibly TRBD1 (5 bases). V was trimmed by 1 base and J by 3 bases, leaving 10 bases between them. Per the germline V gene, CDR1 is SEHNR and CDR2 is FQNEAQ (reference sequence). The CDR3 is 14 residues long. The CDR3 DNA follows: TGTGCCAGCAGCTTAGAGGGGCCCTTCTACGAGCAGTACTTC. Translated: CASSLEGPFYEQYF.

In its sample, this clone was seen a few times. V and J are TRBV27 and TRBJ2-2; 8 nucleotides match TRBD1. Germline values: CDR1 MNHEY, CDR2 SMNVEV (reference sequence). The V segment lost 9 bases and the J segment 6 bases; nucleotides outside the gene matches: 12. This CDR3 has 15 amino acids. The CDR3 here is CASTPGQAPPGELFF. The CDR3 DNA follows: TGTGCCAGTACTCCGGGACAGGCCCCTCCCGGGGAGCTGTTTTTT.

The V and J genes are TRBV6-4 and TRBJ1-6; D not resolved. The CDR3 has 18 amino acids. The germline CDR1 and CDR2 sequences are MRHNA and SNTAGT. V was shortened by 3 bases and J by 9 bases, with 24 bases between the two germline ends. The CDR3 is CASSDTVDTREGFSPLHF. CDR3 nucleotides: TGTGCCAGCAGTGATACCGTAGACACAAGAGAGGGTTTTTCACCCCTCCACTTT.

The rearrangement links TRBV5-1 to TRBJ1-2; perhaps TRBD1 as D (5 bases). In germline, CDR1 is SGHRS, CDR2 YFSETQ. This CDR3 spans 12 amino acids. V was clipped by 1 base and J by 6 bases, with 7 bases between them. CDR3 nucleotide sequence: TGCGCCAGCAGCTTGACGACAGATGGCTACACCTTC. Protein sequence: CASSLTTDGYTF.

This chain connects TRBV2 to TRBJ1-2; no firm D call. Germline CDR1 SNHLY, CDR2 FYNNEI. The CDR3 sequence is 15 residues long. The V and J ends lost 1 base and 4 bases respectively, with 13 bases between them. CDR3 sequence: CASSEDEGPGYGYTF. The CDR3 nucleotides read TGTGCCAGCAGTGAAGACGAGGGTCCAGGCTATGGCTACACCTTC.

The chain carries TRBV25-1 and TRBJ1-2; TRBD1 might be the D (5 bases). V was clipped by 8 bases and J by 0 bases, with 13 bases between them. Germline V gene data show CDR1 as MGHDK and CDR2 as SYGVNS. This CDR3 contains 14 residues. The CDR3 region is CASGGDGANYGYTF. The CDR3, as DNA: TGTGCCAGCGGGGGGGACGGAGCTAACTATGGCTACACCTTC.

The chain joins TRBV19 to TRBJ2-7, with 9 bases aligning to TRBD1. The J segment lost 4 bases and the V segment lost 1 base, leaving 2 bases of the junction unmatched. In germline, CDR1 is LNHDA, CDR2 SQIVND (reference sequence). This CDR3 has 14 residues. The CDR3 nucleotides read TGTGCCAGTAGTATAGTGGACAGGGGTTACGAGCAGTACTTC. This sequence encodes CASSIVDRGYEQYF.

This chain joins TRBV25-1 and TRBJ2-2; TRBD2 matches at 7 bases. The CDR3 loop spans 13 amino acids. The V gene end was trimmed by 8 bases and the J gene end by 7 bases; junction bases not matched to a gene: 7. Germline CDR1 and CDR2: MGHDK and SYGVNS. The CDR3 is CASSPRGVGELFF. The DNA of the CDR3 is TGTGCCAGCTCCCCTCGGGGGGTCGGGGAGCTGTTTTTT.

The chain couples TRBV7-9 to TRBJ2-5, with 7 bases identical to TRBD2. Germline lookup yields CDR1 SEHNR and CDR2 FQNEAQ (reference sequence). The V segment lost 1 base and the J segment 0 bases; nucleotides outside the gene matches: 5. This CDR3 has 16 amino acids. This CDR3 reads CASSLGRLADQETQYF. The CDR3 DNA reads as TGTGCCAGCAGCTTAGGTCGCCTAGCGGACCAAGAGACCCAGTACTTC.

This chain connects TRBV10-3 to TRBJ2-2, with D possibly matching TRBD2 (6 bases). V was shortened by 5 bases and J by 4 bases, with 17 bases between the two germline ends. The CDR3 runs to 16 residues. CDR1 is ENHRY, CDR2 SYGVKD, per germline. The CDR3 DNA reads TGTGCCATCAGTCCACTAGCAGACCGACGCACCGGGGAGCTGTTTTTT. It specifies CAISPLADRRTGELFF.

The chain couples TRBV20-1 to TRBJ2-7; no clear D gene. The CDR3 totals 16 residues. Germline V gives CDR1 DFQATT, CDR2 SNEGSKA (reference sequence). Trimming removed 3 bases at V and 0 bases at J, with 18 bases between. The chain's CDR3 is CSASGIGFGSSYEQYF. The CDR3, as DNA: TGCAGTGCTAGTGGCATTGGGTTCGGAAGCTCCTACGAGCAGTACTTC.

This clone came up a few times. This rearrangement joins TRBV6-2 or TRBV6-3 to TRBJ1-2; tentative D call: TRBD1 (5 bases). V gave up 4 bases and J gave up 2 bases, with 23 bases separating them. This CDR3 is 18 amino acids long. CDR1 MNHEY and CDR2 SVGEGT come from the germline V gene. CDR3 DNA: TGTGCCAGCAGTTCCCCCCCCGGGGGAAGAGCATACAACTATGGCTACACCTTC. Protein: CASSSPPGGRAYNYGYTF.

The gene calls are TRBV7-3 and TRBJ2-3, with TRBD2 matching 13 bases. With 5 bases clipped from V and 6 bases from J, the junction kept 11 bases outside the gene matches. The CDR3 runs 17 residues. CDR1 is SGHTA, CDR2 FQGTGA, per germline. CDR3 in amino acids: CASSPRGLAGMGDTQYF. CDR3 bases: TGTGCCAGCAGCCCTCGGGGACTAGCGGGAATGGGGGATACGCAGTATTTT.

The chain is built from TRBV6-5 and TRBJ1-5, with D hard to call. This CDR3 spans 13 amino acids. The V end was cut by 4 bases, the J end by 2 bases, with 6 bases between. Per the germline V gene, CDR1 is MNHEY and CDR2 is SVGAGI. The CDR3 reads CASSFEGNQPQHF. The CDR3 coding sequence is TGTGCCAGCAGTTTTGAGGGCAATCAGCCCCAGCATTTT.

The table lists this clone with a count of one. The chain combines TRBV27 with TRBJ2-1, with 12 bases fitting TRBD2. The CDR3 runs 20 residues. Unmatched junction bases numbered 14, after V lost 5 bases and J lost 0 bases. The germline V gene encodes CDR1 MNHEY and CDR2 SMNVEV (reference sequence). This CDR3 reads CASSPAFFKLAGGSYNEQFF. CDR3 DNA sequence: TGTGCCAGCAGTCCCGCCTTCTTCAAACTAGCGGGGGGCTCCTACAATGAGCAGTTCTTC.

V and J are TRBV4-1 and TRBJ2-3; 13 bases are a match to TRBD2. Germline loops: CDR1 MGHRA, CDR2 YSYEKL. The CDR3 consists of 17 residues. Losses at the gene ends were 4 bases for V and 0 bases for J; bases not matched to a gene: 4. The CDR3 DNA sequence: TGCGCCAGCAGCCCGACTAGCGGGGGGCTAAGCACAGATACGCAGTATTTT. Amino acid sequence: CASSPTSGGLSTDTQYF.

About this clone itself: The same CDR3 also results from other DNA sequences found in this sample. The chain carries TRBV11-2 and TRBJ1-3; D is ambiguous. Trimming left V 1 base short and J 4 bases short, with 2 bases between. Germline V lookup: CDR1 SGHAT, CDR2 FQNNGV. This CDR3 has 12 residues. The CDR3 spells CASSLGGNTIYF. The CDR3 DNA reads as TGTGCCAGCAGCTTAGGCGGAAACACCATATATTTT. Variable domain in full (rest from reference TRBV11-2 and TRBJ1-3): EAGVAQSPRYKIIEKRQSVAFWCNPISGHATLYWYQQILGQGPKLLIQFQNNGVVDDSQLPKDRFSAERLKGVDSTLKIQPAKLEDSAVYLCASSLGGNTIYFGEGSWLTVV.

V is TRBV11-2 and J is TRBJ1-1; no definite D call. CDR1 is SGHAT and CDR2 is FQNNGV in the germline V gene. There are 17 residues in the CDR3. V was pared by 5 bases and J by 2 bases, with 21 bases between. The CDR3 loop is CASSLPPYTVGNTEAFF. CDR3 nucleotide sequence: TGTGCCAGCAGCCTACCCCCCTATACAGTGGGTAACACTGAAGCTTTCTTT.

This clone has ten or more counts. The chain couples TRBV4-3 to TRBJ1-2; TRBD1 matches 8 bases. Germline assignment: CDR1 LGHNA and CDR2 YSLEER. The CDR3 has 16 residues. The V and J ends lost 1 base and 3 bases, in that order; junction bases with no gene match: 7. The CDR3 is CASSQGFADRDYGYTF. The CDR3 DNA follows: TGCGCCAGCAGCCAAGGGTTCGCGGACAGGGACTATGGCTACACCTTC.

CDR3 loop: CASRTQTGAGGTQYF. The CDR3, as DNA: TGTGCCAGCAGAACCCAGACAGGGGCTGGCGGGACCCAGTACTTC. This chain joins TRBV6-5 and TRBJ2-5; 8 positions agree with TRBD1. The germline V gene encodes CDR1 MNHEY and CDR2 SVGAGI. The CDR3 sequence is 15 residues long. Trimming cost V 6 bases and J 7 bases; bases outside gene matches: 13.

The chain recombines TRBV18 with TRBJ2-7, with D uncertain. Germline CDR1 and CDR2: KGHSH and LQKENI. V dropped 0 bases and J dropped 3 bases, with 12 bases sitting between them. This CDR3 contains 15 residues. CDR3 nucleotide sequence: TGTGCCAGCTCACCACCCAACGGTTATGTCTACGAGCAGTACTTC. Protein: CASSPPNGYVYEQYF.

J is TRBJ1-1 and V is TRBV7-9; no clear D gene. CDR1 and CDR2 from the germline V gene are SEHNR and FQNEAQ (reference sequence). The CDR3 has 14 residues. Trimming removed 5 bases from V and 3 bases from J, with 13 bases in between. This CDR3 is CASSPGRTHTEAFF. The CDR3, as DNA: TGTGCCAGCAGCCCCGGGAGGACCCACACTGAAGCTTTCTTT.